Below are 25 T cell receptor beta chains sequenced from a single sample in a study of Graves' ophthalmopathy and Graves' hyperthyroidism. The authors amplified TCR beta CDR3 regions, and they did so from RNA transcripts for repertoire sequencing. First-round RT-PCR with HTBI primers preceded a second-round multiplex PCR. TCRdb processed the multiplex PCR reads anew with MiXCR; each CDR3 protein has one entry. The table has approximately 1.2 million distinct CDR3 sequences, about 40% seen once. Sample: peripheral blood or thyroid tissue (not recorded which). Every receptor here comes from an adult man with Graves' hyperthyroidism.

As to this clonotype: This may stem from a read error, because a much larger clone lies one nucleotide away. The V call is TRBV15, the J call TRBJ2-2; D is possibly TRBD1 (6 bases). The CDR3 contains 13 residues. Germline CDR1 reads LNHNV; CDR2 reads YYDKDF (reference sequence). CDR3 DNA: TGTGTCACCGGGACACCCAACACCGGGGAGCTGTTTTTT. Translation: CVTGTPNTGELFF.

The chain uses TRBV12-3 or TRBV12-4 and TRBJ1-6; tentatively, D is TRBD1 (6 bases). The CDR3 extends over 15 amino acids. Trimming removed 8 bases at V and 7 bases at J, with 18 bases between. As DNA, the CDR3 is TGTGCCAGCCGCCCTTCGCCGGGACACAATTCACCCCTCCACTTT. Translated: CASRPSPGHNSPLHF.

The table lists this clonotype with many counts. The chain is built from TRBV20-1 and TRBJ1-2, with a possible D match to TRBD1 (5 bases). CDR3 length: 14 residues. Trimming pared 1 base from V and 3 bases from J, leaving 12 bases between. Per the germline V gene, CDR1 is DFQATT and CDR2 is SNEGSKA (reference sequence). This CDR3 reads CSARGRGGYYGYTF. CDR3 coding DNA: TGCAGTGCTAGAGGGAGGGGTGGCTACTATGGCTACACCTTC.

The V call is TRBV19, the J call TRBJ1-6; 11 nucleotides align to TRBD1. TRBJ2-7 matches the DNA end more closely, so the J call is doubtful. Per the germline V gene, CDR1 is LNHDA and CDR2 is SQIVND (reference sequence). The CDR3 totals 16 residues. DNA for the CDR3: TGTGCCAGTATCCCAGGATGGGACAGGGGGAACTACGAGCAGTACTTC. Translating it yields CASIPGWDRGNYEQYF.

This rearrangement joins TRBV10-3 to TRBJ1-1, with 9 nucleotides matching TRBD1. The CDR3 spans 15 residues. J lost 0 bases, V lost 4 bases, and 3 bases had no gene match. Germline V CDR1 and CDR2: ENHRY, SYGVKD. CDR3 residues: CAISVGTGLNTEAFF. CDR3 nucleotides: TGTGCCATCAGTGTCGGGACAGGGCTGAACACTGAAGCTTTCTTT.

This clonotype was detected many times. The rearrangement joins TRBV20-1 to TRBJ2-7; D might be TRBD1 (6 bases). CDR3 length: 14 amino acids. Germline lookup yields CDR1 DFQATT and CDR2 SNEGSKA (reference sequence). The V gene lost 1 base and the J gene lost 3 bases, with 13 bases spanning the gap. CDR3 sequence: CSARVWGRGYEQYF. CDR3 sequence (DNA): TGCAGTGCTAGAGTTTGGGGGCGCGGCTACGAGCAGTACTTC.

Worth noting for this clonotype: A much larger clone lies a single base off, so this may be a read error. The chain couples TRBV12-3 or TRBV12-4 to TRBJ2-2; D unresolved. Trimming took 7 bases from V and 3 from J, leaving 6 bases between them. This CDR3 has 12 amino acids. CDR3 bases: TGTGCCAGCAAAAGGGACACCGGGGAGCTGTTTTTT. Translation: CASKRDTGELFF.

Many counts were recorded for this clonotype. This chain connects TRBV14 to TRBJ2-5; no reliable D call. The germline V gene has CDR1 SGHDN and CDR2 FVKESK. This CDR3 comprises 15 residues. Trimming cost V 0 bases and J 1 base, with 9 bases left between them. CDR3 region: CASSQDHQVQETQYF. The CDR3 DNA follows: TGTGCCAGCAGCCAAGATCATCAGGTCCAAGAGACCCAGTACTTC. The full variable domain, rest sourced from reference TRBV14 and TRBJ2-5, is EAGVTQFPSHSVIEKGQTVTLRCDPISGHDNLYWYRRVMGKEIKFLLHFVKESKQDESGMPNNRFLAERTGGTYSTLKVQPAELEDSGVYFCASSQDHQVQETQYFGPGTRLLVL.

This chain connects TRBV2 to TRBJ2-7; 13 nucleotides align to TRBD2. The J call may be incorrect, as the DNA end agrees better with TRBJ2-5. This CDR3 has 15 amino acids. Germline V gene sequence: CDR1 SNHLY, CDR2 FYNNEI. DNA of the CDR3: TGTGCCAGCCCCCGGACTAGCGGGAGTCGGAAGACCCAGTACTTC. Residues: CASPRTSGSRKTQYF.

With respect to this clonotype: Mismatch with germline at one junction end may stem from a read error. This sequence joins TRBV7-9 and TRBJ1-5; TRBD1 agrees at 7 bases. The CDR3 spans 15 residues. Germline V gene data show CDR1 as SEHNR and CDR2 as FQNEAQ (reference sequence). The CDR3 DNA sequence: TGTGCCGGCAGGAGAGGGGGACAGAACAATCAGCCCCAGCATTTT. This translates into CAGRRGGQNNQPQHF.

There are a few counts of this clonotype. This rearrangement joins TRBV11-2 to TRBJ1-2; the match to TRBD1 covers 8 bases. The CDR3 totals 15 residues. Germline V gene sequence: CDR1 SGHAT, CDR2 FQNNGV. The junction had 3 bases not matched to a gene; V was cut back by 2 bases and J by 1 base. DNA of the CDR3: TGTGCCAGCAGCTTACGGGACAGGCTTAACTATGGCTACACCTTC. It yields the protein CASSLRDRLNYGYTF.

About this clonotype itself: The junction departs from germline at one end; a sequencing error may be responsible. This chain links TRBV20-1 with TRBJ2-7; D unresolved. In germline, CDR1 is DFQATT, CDR2 SNEGSKA (reference sequence). The CDR3 sequence is 10 residues long. The DNA for the CDR3 is TGCAGTGCTAGAGATATCCAGACGGACTTC. This codes for CSARDIQTDF.

This clonotype has just a few counts. The chain joins TRBV20-1 to TRBJ1-6; no clear D gene. The CDR3 spans 15 residues. V lost 0 bases and J lost 5, with 11 bases in between. Germline V gene lookup returns CDR1 DFQATT and CDR2 SNEGSKA (reference sequence). CDR3 DNA: TGCAGTGCTAGAGACCCCCCGGCAGATAATTCACCCCTCCACTTT. Its protein is CSARDPPADNSPLHF.

With respect to this clonotype: A much more abundant neighbour one base away suggests this may be a read error. This chain uses TRBV20-1 with TRBJ2-5; 11 positions match TRBD2. J gave up 10 bases and V 5 bases, and 15 bases lay outside the gene matches. The CDR3 has 15 amino acids. Germline V lookup: CDR1 DFQATT, CDR2 SNEGSKA (reference sequence). Written as DNA, the CDR3 is TGCAGTGCTGGACTTTTAGCGGGGGGGACCGAGGGCCAGTACTTC. It codes for CSAGLLAGGTEGQYF.

At least ten counts were recorded for this clonotype. The chain joins TRBV7-3 to TRBJ2-7, with 9 positions matching TRBD2. Germline CDR1 and CDR2: SGHTA and FQGTGA. The CDR3 loop spans 15 amino acids. Trimming took 5 bases from V and 5 from J; bases not matched to a gene: 10. CDR3 loop: CASSEGLAGVNEQYF. CDR3 DNA sequence: TGTGCCAGCAGCGAGGGACTAGCAGGAGTGAACGAGCAGTACTTC.

In the case of this clonotype: One base away lies a much larger clone, so this may be a sequencing read error. This rearrangement joins TRBV10-3 to TRBJ1-2, with 7 bases matching TRBD1. The CDR3 runs to 14 residues. V shed 6 bases and J 6 bases; nucleotides not matched to a gene: 10. Germline V gene lookup returns CDR1 ENHRY and CDR2 SYGVKD. The CDR3 nucleotides are TGTGCCATCAGCTTGGCAGGGGGGGTAAATGGCTACACCTTC. Translation: CAISLAGGVNGYTF.

The genes are TRBV7-9 and TRBJ2-7; tentative D call: TRBD1 (6 bases). The CDR3 loop spans 15 amino acids. The germline CDR1 and CDR2 sequences are SEHNR and FQNEAQ (reference sequence). V was cut by 3 bases and J by 7 bases, with 19 bases left in between. CDR3 region: CASSFQPTGIGEQYF. DNA of the CDR3: TGTGCCAGCAGCTTCCAACCAACAGGGATAGGGGAGCAGTACTTC.

This clonotype has a count of ten or more. The V gene is TRBV20-1, the J gene TRBJ2-5; no clear D gene. The CDR3 is made up of 13 amino acids. Germline-derived CDR1 and CDR2 are DFQATT and SNEGSKA (reference sequence). Trimming took 2 bases from V and 0 from J, leaving 7 bases between them. CDR3 protein: CSARFRYQETQYF. The CDR3 nucleotides are TGCAGTGCTAGATTCCGGTACCAAGAGACCCAGTACTTC.

To note about this clonotype: Likely a read error: the CDR3 ends without its conserved phenylalanine or tryptophan. This chain uses TRBV5-1 with TRBJ1-1, with a tentative D call TRBD1 (6 bases). Trimming pared 4 bases from V and 4 bases from J, leaving 17 bases between. The germline V gene encodes CDR1 SGHRS and CDR2 YFSETQ. The CDR3 loop spans 15 amino acids. CDR3 nucleotides: TGCGCCAGCAGCCAAACCGGGACACCGAGCACTGAAGCTTTCCTT. Its protein is CASSQTGTPSTEAFL.

The DNA for the CDR3 is TGTGCCAGCAGCTCTCGAACTCCACGGTGGGGGGGGTCCACCTACGAGCAGTACTTC. Protein sequence: CASSSRTPRWGGSTYEQYF. The chain is built from TRBV5-6 and TRBJ2-7; 7 bases fit TRBD2. CDR3 length: 19 residues. Trimming cost V 3 bases and J 2 bases; bases outside gene matches: 20. Germline CDR1 SGHDT, CDR2 YYEEEE. Together with reference TRBV5-6 and TRBJ2-7, the CDR3 gives the full variable domain: DAGVTQSPTHLIKTRGQQVTLRCSPKSGHDTVSWYQQALGQGPQFIFQYYEEEERQRGNFPDRFSGHQFPNYSSELNVNALLLGDSALYLCASSSRTPRWGGSTYEQYFGPGTRLTVT.

The chain employs TRBV11-2 and TRBJ2-3; 7 bases align to TRBD2. Germline CDR1 and CDR2: SGHAT and FQNNGV. Trimming removed 1 base from V and 1 base from J; junction bases left unmatched: 5. The CDR3 runs to 16 residues. The CDR3: CASSLGASGRTDTQYF. CDR3 nucleotides: TGTGCCAGCAGCTTAGGCGCTAGCGGTCGCACAGATACGCAGTATTTT.

At least ten counts were recorded for this clonotype. This chain connects TRBV25-1 to TRBJ1-6, with D unresolved. The V end lost 7 bases, the J end lost 5 bases, and 9 bases lay between the germline ends. CDR3 length equals 13 residues. From germline, CDR1 is MGHDK and CDR2 SYGVNS. The CDR3 region is CASNGWNNSPLHF. As DNA, the CDR3 is TGTGCCAGCAACGGATGGAATAATTCACCCCTCCACTTT.

This clonotype occurred many times. The chain recombines TRBV7-2 with TRBJ2-5; D might be TRBD1 (6 bases). Germline CDR1 and CDR2: SGHTA and FQGNSA. The CDR3 spans 12 residues. The V gene lost 6 bases and the J gene lost 9 bases, with 14 bases spanning the gap. The CDR3 nucleotides are TGTGCCAGCAGGGGGGTGGGGGCAGCCCAGTACTTC. Its protein is CASRGVGAAQYF. Combining the CDR3 with reference TRBV7-2 and TRBJ2-5 gives the whole variable domain GAGVSQSPSNKVTEKGKDVELRCDPISGHTALYWYRQSLGQGLEFLIYFQGNSAPDKSGLPSDRFSAERTGGSVSTLTIQRTQQEDSAVYLCASRGVGAAQYFGPGTRLLVL.

The genes are TRBV7-8 and TRBJ2-7, with D uncertain. The germline V gene has CDR1 SGHVS and CDR2 FQNEAQ. V was trimmed by 5 bases and J by 2 bases, leaving 13 bases between them. This CDR3 region has 14 residues. The CDR3 loop reads CASSNSRLPYEQYF. As DNA, the CDR3 is TGTGCCAGCAGCAATAGCCGACTTCCCTACGAGCAGTACTTC.

The V and J genes are TRBV6-5 and TRBJ1-1; D perhaps matches TRBD1 (5 bases). The CDR3 consists of 15 residues. Germline V gives CDR1 MNHEY, CDR2 SVGAGI. The ends were cut back, 0 bases at V and 5 bases at J, with 13 bases in the middle. The CDR3 DNA reads as TGTGCCAGCAGTTACTCGGGGGGGAGATTGACTGAAGCTTTCTTT. It translates to CASSYSGGRLTEAFF.